This T cell receptor beta chain was identified during a study of CXCR3-negative and CXCR3-positive naive CD8 T cells. As for the study in general: The libraries yielded about 150 million TRB reads, about 1.5 +/- 0.3 million each. Study-wide findings and caveats: Naive CXCR3-positive and CXCR3-negative cells shared similar TRBV-TRBJ usage, unlike memory cells. Partially decreased CXCR3 expression was recorded after cryopreservation, and fresh PBMCs were used in most assays. In CXCR3-positive naive cells, the TRB CDR3s were more hydrophobic than in CXCR3-negative naive cells.

CDR1 is SGHTA and CDR2 is FQGNSA in the germline V gene. This CDR3 is 17 amino acids long. Remarks on this clonotype: Its target is not known.

In preparing the TRB cDNA libraries, 5' RACE with UMI labels was used. Reprocessing the 5' RACE reads, TCRdb reports a single entry for every CDR3 protein and omits DNA. The listing contains over 95,000 distinct CDR3 sequences. The rearrangement links TRBV7-2 to TRBJ2-1; there is no DNA to check the TCRdb D call of TRBD1. The specimen was naive CXCR3+ CD8+ T cells from blood. As to subset: CD45RO-CCR7+CD27+CD95- naive CD8+ T cells expressing CXCR3 (TNR3+). The receptor was isolated from a human donor in good health. Some clones in this sample may be carry-over from other donors' samples. The chain's CDR3 is CASSSDGGTGLIGEQFF.